This T cell receptor beta chain stems from a study of circulating CD8 cells and anti-PD-1 response in melanoma. As for the study in general: Seven of 13 melanoma patients received first-line anti-PD-1 therapy.

V was clipped by 2 bases and J by 2 bases, with 7 bases between them. The CDR3 is made up of 14 amino acids. CDR1 MNHEY and CDR2 SVGEGT come from the germline V gene. Using around 15 ng of total RNA, TCR libraries were made with the QIAseq Immune Repertoire TCR panel. Each CDR3 protein is one row after TCRdb ran MiXCR on the reads. This sample has a few hundred distinct CDR3 sequences, with about 9.9% found just once. By its share, this clonotype is large (0.1 to 1%). Its target is not known. Study results and caveats: Only baseline and M1 samples entered the published repertoire comparisons. Under 7.5% of TRB clonotypes were shared between subsets at M1.

Sorting of live CD3+CD8+TCRalphabeta+ cells by PD-1 and/or TIGIT gave four subsets. The material was CD8+ T cells from PBMCs, obtained at baseline or after one month of anti-PD-1 therapy (not recorded which). V gene TRBV6-2 or TRBV6-3 combines with J gene TRBJ2-1; D remains ambiguous. The TCR was taken from a human donor with melanoma. CDR3 sequence: CASSYIQPYNEQFF. CDR3 bases: TGTGCCAGCAGTTACATACAGCCCTACAATGAGCAGTTCTTC.